The present entry profiles one T cell receptor beta chain with its context. Its antigen is as yet unknown. These data are taken from a study of T cell responses to AZD1222 COVID-19 vaccine. The CDR3 is 14 residues long. CDR1 is SGHTA, CDR2 FQGNSA, per germline. The V gene end was trimmed by 5 bases and the J gene end by 5 bases; junction bases not matched to a gene: 5. Sequenced by immunoSEQ multiplex PCR; TCRdb stores in-frame clones only, minus some. The sample holds about 61,000 clones, about 81% seen once. Study findings and constraints: Spike-specific TCR breadth and depth grew following two AZD1222 doses. Donors, mostly white British, included more females; clonal diversity was possibly underestimated. Only six people who got AZD1222 tested seropositive at baseline. Vaccine-associated CD4 TCRs ranged over spike, dominating at 160-218 and 743-854.

This sample comprised peripheral blood, obtained 28 days after the second AZD1222 dose. The chain joins TRBV7-2 to TRBJ2-5; 10 bases line up with TRBD2. This TCR was recovered from an adult who received the AZD1222 COVID-19 vaccine. This chain's CDR3 is CASSPGLAQETQYF. The CDR3 DNA is TGTGCCAGCAGCCCGGGACTAGCGCAGGAGACCCAGTACTTC. Filled out from reference TRBV7-2 and TRBJ2-5, the complete variable domain reads GAGVSQSPSNKVTEKGKDVELRCDPISGHTALYWYRQSLGQGLEFLIYFQGNSAPDKSGLPSDRFSAERTGGSVSTLTIQRTQQEDSAVYLCASSPGLAQETQYFGPGTRLLVL.